This T cell receptor beta chain originates from a study of blood T cell repertoires in COVID-19. Study-wide background: Donors in the United States, Italy and Spain gave samples during acute or convalescent COVID-19. T cells, B-cell-depleted T cells, or PBMCs provided the cDNA or gDNA that served as material.

Study processing details: It was from reference gene primer amplification that nucleated cell counts were estimated. Profiling relied on immunoSEQ multiplex PCR, and the TCRdb table lists in-frame clones only, not all of them. That table furnishes V, J and clone size, whereas the DNA furnished D and trimming. This table has about 120,000 clones, around 77% appearing once. Trimming shortened V by 2 bases and J by 0 bases, and 11 bases separated the two germline ends. The CDR3 runs 15 residues. CDR1 is SGHDN and CDR2 is FVKESK in the germline V gene. The material sequenced was peripheral blood. This receptor was taken from a human donor in a cohort sampled during active COVID-19. The V and J genes are TRBV14 and TRBJ2-7, with D possibly TRBD1 on 6 matching bases. The DNA of the CDR3 is TGTGCCAGCAGCCAACTCCGGGACAACTCCTACGAGCAGTACTTC. Residues: CASSQLRDNSYEQYF. Variable domain in full (rest from reference TRBV14 and TRBJ2-7): EAGVTQFPSHSVIEKGQTVTLRCDPISGHDNLYWYRRVMGKEIKFLLHFVKESKQDESGMPNNRFLAERTGGTYSTLKVQPAELEDSGVYFCASSQLRDNSYEQYFGPGTRLTVT.